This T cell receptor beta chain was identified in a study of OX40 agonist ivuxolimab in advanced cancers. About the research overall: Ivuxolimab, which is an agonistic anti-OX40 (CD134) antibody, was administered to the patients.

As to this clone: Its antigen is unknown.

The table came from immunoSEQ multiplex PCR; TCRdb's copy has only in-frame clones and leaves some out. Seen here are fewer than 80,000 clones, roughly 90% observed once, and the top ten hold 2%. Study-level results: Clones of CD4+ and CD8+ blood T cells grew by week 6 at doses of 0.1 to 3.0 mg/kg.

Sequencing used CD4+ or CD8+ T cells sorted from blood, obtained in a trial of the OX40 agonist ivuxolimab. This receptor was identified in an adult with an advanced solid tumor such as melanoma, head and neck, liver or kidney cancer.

The CDR3 nucleotides read TGTGCCAGCAGCGTAAACCGGGGGGGTCAAGAGACCCAGTACTTC. It is translated as CASSVNRGGQETQYF. The chain uses TRBV9 and TRBJ2-5; TRBD2 matches at 8 bases. Germline trimming cut 1 base from V and 2 bases from J; bases unmatched to any gene: 4. This CDR3 is built from 15 residues. Germline CDR1 reads SGDLS; CDR2 reads YYNGEE.